This TCR beta chain was profiled in a study of blood T cell repertoires in COVID-19. Study context: The United States, Italy and Spain provided the acute and convalescent COVID-19 samples. PBMCs, B-cell-depleted T cells, or T cells were the source of the cDNA or gDNA that made up the material.

The CDR3 sequence is 14 residues long. Germline assignment: CDR1 SGHNT and CDR2 YYREEE (reference sequence). Deletions cut 0 bases from V and 2 bases from J, with 8 bases between. Authors' methods: Reference gene primer amplification gave nucleated cell count estimates. Generated by immunoSEQ multiplex PCR, the TCRdb table keeps only in-frame clones and is missing some. The DNA was the basis for D and trimming; V, J and clone size are from that table. The repertoire holds approximately 180,000 clones, 80% to 90% seen once, with 11% in the top ten. The sample taken for sequencing was peripheral blood. The receptor was derived from a human donor with active or convalescent COVID-19. The donor label of this sample is uncertain. V gene TRBV5-4 combines with J gene TRBJ2-5; tentatively, D is TRBD2 (5 bases). This CDR3 reads CASSLAGLQETQYF. CDR3 bases: TGTGCCAGCAGCTTGGCCGGACTTCAAGAGACCCAGTACTTC.